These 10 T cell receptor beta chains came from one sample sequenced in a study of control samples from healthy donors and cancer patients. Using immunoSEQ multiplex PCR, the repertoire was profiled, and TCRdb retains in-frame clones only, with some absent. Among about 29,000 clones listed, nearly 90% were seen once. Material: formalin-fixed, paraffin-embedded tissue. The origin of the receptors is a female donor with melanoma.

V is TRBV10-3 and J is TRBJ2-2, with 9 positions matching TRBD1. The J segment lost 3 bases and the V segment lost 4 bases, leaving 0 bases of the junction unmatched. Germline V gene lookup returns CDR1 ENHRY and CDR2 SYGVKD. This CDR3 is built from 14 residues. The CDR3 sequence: CAISGTGDTGELFF. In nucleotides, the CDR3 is TGTGCCATCAGTGGGACAGGGGACACCGGGGAGCTGTTTTTT.

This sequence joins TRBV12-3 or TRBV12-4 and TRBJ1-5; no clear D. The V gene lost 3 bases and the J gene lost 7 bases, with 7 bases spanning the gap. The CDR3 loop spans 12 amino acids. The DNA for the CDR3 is TGTGCCAGCAGTTTGTGGTCCCAGCCCCAGCATTTT. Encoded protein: CASSLWSQPQHF.

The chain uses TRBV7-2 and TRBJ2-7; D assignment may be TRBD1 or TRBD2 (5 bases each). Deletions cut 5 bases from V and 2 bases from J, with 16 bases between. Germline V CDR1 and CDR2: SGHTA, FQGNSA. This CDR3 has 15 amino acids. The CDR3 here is CASSITGTVAYEQYF. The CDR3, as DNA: TGTGCCAGCAGCATCACCGGGACCGTGGCCTACGAGCAGTACTTC.

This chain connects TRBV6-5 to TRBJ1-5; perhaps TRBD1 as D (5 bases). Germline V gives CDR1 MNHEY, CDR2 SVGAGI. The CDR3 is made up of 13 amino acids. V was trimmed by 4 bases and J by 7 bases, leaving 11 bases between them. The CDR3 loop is CASSWGGDQPQHF. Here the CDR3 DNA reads TGTGCCAGCAGTTGGGGGGGGGACCAGCCCCAGCATTTT.

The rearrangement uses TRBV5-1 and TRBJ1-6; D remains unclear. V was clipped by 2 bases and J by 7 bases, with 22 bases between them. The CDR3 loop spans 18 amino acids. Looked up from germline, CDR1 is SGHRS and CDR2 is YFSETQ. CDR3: CASSLLGGRPSGNSPLHF. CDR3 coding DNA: TGCGCCAGCAGCTTATTGGGTGGCAGGCCTAGCGGGAATTCACCCCTCCACTTT. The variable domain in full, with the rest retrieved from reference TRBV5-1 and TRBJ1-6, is KAGVTQTPRYLIKTRGQQVTLSCSPISGHRSVSWYQQTPGQGLQFLFEYFSETQRNKGNFPGRFSGRQFSNSRSEMNVSTLELGDSALYLCASSLLGGRPSGNSPLHFGNGTRLTVT.

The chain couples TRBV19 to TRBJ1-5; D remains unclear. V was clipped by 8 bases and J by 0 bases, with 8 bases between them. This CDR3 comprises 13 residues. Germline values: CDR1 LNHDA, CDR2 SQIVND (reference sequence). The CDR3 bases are TGTGCCAGTTCCGTTAATAGCAATCAGCCCCAGCATTTT. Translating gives CASSVNSNQPQHF. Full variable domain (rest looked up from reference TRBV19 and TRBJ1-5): DGGITQSPKYLFRKEGQNVTLSCEQNLNHDAMYWYRQDPGQGLRLIYYSQIVNDFQKGDIAEGYSVSREKKESFPLTVTSAQKNPTAFYLCASSVNSNQPQHFGDGTRLSIL.

CDR3 coding DNA: TGTGCCAGCAGTTTTCCGACAGGGTTGGAGGAGACCCAGTACTTC. Translation gives CASSFPTGLEETQYF. This chain joins TRBV6-2 or TRBV6-3 and TRBJ2-5; TRBD1 matches 7 bases. V gave up 4 bases and J gave up 5 bases; unmatched junction bases: 10. The CDR3 loop spans 15 amino acids. Germline V gene sequence: CDR1 MNHEY, CDR2 SVGEGT.

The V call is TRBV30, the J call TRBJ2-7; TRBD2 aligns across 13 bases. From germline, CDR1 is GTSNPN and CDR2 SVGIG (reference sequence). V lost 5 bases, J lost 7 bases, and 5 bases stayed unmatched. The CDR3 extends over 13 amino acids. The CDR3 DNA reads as TGTGCCTGGTCAACTAGCGGGAGGGCAGAGCAGTACTTC. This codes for CAWSTSGRAEQYF.

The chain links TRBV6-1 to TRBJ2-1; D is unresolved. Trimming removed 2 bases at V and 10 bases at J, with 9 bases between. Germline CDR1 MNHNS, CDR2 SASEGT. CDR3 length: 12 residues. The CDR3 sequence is CASSEKAWEQFF. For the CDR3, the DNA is TGTGCCAGCAGTGAAAAGGCTTGGGAGCAGTTCTTC.

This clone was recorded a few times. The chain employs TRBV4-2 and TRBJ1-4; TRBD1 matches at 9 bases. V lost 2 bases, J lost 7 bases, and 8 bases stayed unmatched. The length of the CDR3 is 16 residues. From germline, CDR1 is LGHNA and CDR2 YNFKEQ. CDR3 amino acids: CASSQSDRGAGEKLFF. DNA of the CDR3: TGTGCCAGCAGCCAATCGGACAGGGGAGCAGGTGAAAAACTGTTTTTT.